Presented here are 28 T cell receptor beta chains from one specimen sequenced in a study of blood T cell repertoires in COVID-19. The method was immunoSEQ multiplex PCR; TCRdb's version includes in-frame clones alone and lacks a portion of them. The sample lists 250,000 to 350,000 clones; around 89% were seen once. The sequencing sample was made of peripheral blood. The source of these receptors is a man younger than 40 with acute or convalescent COVID-19.

The genes are TRBV30 and TRBJ1-1, with D tentatively TRBD1 (6 bases). The V end was cut by 3 bases, the J end by 5 bases, with 13 bases between. Germline lookup yields CDR1 GTSNPN and CDR2 SVGIG (reference sequence). CDR3 size: 13 residues. CDR3 amino acids: CAWRPGASTEAFF. The CDR3 DNA is TGTGCCTGGAGACCAGGGGCGAGTACTGAAGCTTTCTTT.

V is TRBV10-3 and J is TRBJ1-5, with 7 bases identical to TRBD1. The ends lost 0 bases at V and 4 bases at J; junction bases unmatched: 6. The germline V gene encodes CDR1 ENHRY and CDR2 SYGVKD. The CDR3 is 16 residues long. The CDR3 sequence: CAISESKQGYNQPQHF. CDR3 coding DNA: TGTGCCATCAGTGAGTCCAAACAGGGGTATAATCAGCCCCAGCATTTT.

The rearrangement uses TRBV21-1 and TRBJ1-4. TRBV21-1 is termed a pseudogene. This CDR3 has 12 residues. CDR3 region: CASSKGREKLFF. The CDR3 region has the DNA TGTGCCAGCAGCAAAGGGAGGGAAAAACTGTTTTTT.

V and J are TRBV5-1 and TRBJ1-4; 10 bases are shared with TRBD1. Germline V gives CDR1 SGHRS, CDR2 YFSETQ. The CDR3 is 15 residues long. The junction had 4 bases not matched to a gene; V was cut back by 0 bases and J by 8 bases. The CDR3 sequence: CASSLVGTGVEKLFF. DNA for the CDR3: TGCGCCAGCAGCTTGGTCGGGACAGGGGTAGAAAAACTGTTTTTT. The full variable domain, its missing parts supplied by reference TRBV5-1 and TRBJ1-4, is KAGVTQTPRYLIKTRGQQVTLSCSPISGHRSVSWYQQTPGQGLQFLFEYFSETQRNKGNFPGRFSGRQFSNSRSEMNVSTLELGDSALYLCASSLVGTGVEKLFFGSGTQLSVL.

The J gene is TRBJ2-3, the V gene TRBV25-1; weak D call: TRBD2 (5 bases). Deletions cut 1 base from V and 2 bases from J, with 19 bases between. In germline, CDR1 is MGHDK, CDR2 SYGVNS. The CDR3 is made up of 18 amino acids. CDR3 sequence (DNA): TGTGCCAGCAGTGAATTTTTCGGCTCGCGGGTGCTCACAGATACGCAGTATTTT. It is translated as CASSEFFGSRVLTDTQYF. Based on the CDR3 plus reference TRBV25-1 and TRBJ2-3, the full variable domain is EADIYQTPRYLVIGTGKKITLECSQTMGHDKMYWYQQDPGMELHLIHYSYGVNSTEKGDLSSESTVSRIRTEHFPLTLESARPSHTSQYLCASSEFFGSRVLTDTQYFGPGTRLTVL.

With respect to this clone: This sample also contains other DNA sequences that code for the same CDR3. The chain couples TRBV27 to TRBJ1-2; D is unresolved. V was trimmed by 2 bases and J by 2 bases, leaving 6 bases between them. CDR3 size: 13 residues. CDR1 is MNHEY and CDR2 is SMNVEV in the germline V gene (reference sequence). In DNA form, the CDR3 reads TGTGCCAGCAGTTTAACGGGGAACTATGGCTACACCTTC. Protein product: CASSLTGNYGYTF.

This rearrangement joins TRBV5-5 to TRBJ1-1; D may be TRBD1 (6 bases). CDR1 and CDR2 from the germline V gene are SGHKS and YYEKEE (reference sequence). The CDR3 extends over 15 amino acids. Between the trimmed V and J ends, which lost 3 bases and 1 base, there was a span of 13 bases. CDR3 DNA: TGTGCCAGCAGCTACCGGGTACAGGGGAACACTGAAGCTTTCTTT. Amino acid sequence: CASSYRVQGNTEAFF.

The chain has TRBV29-1 and TRBJ2-5; a weak D match, TRBD2 (6 bases). This CDR3 is 13 amino acids long. Trimming left V 5 bases short and J 5 bases short, with 15 bases between. Germline values: CDR1 SQVTM, CDR2 ANQGSEA. CDR3 sequence: CSVSGGVGETQYF. CDR3 DNA: TGCAGCGTTTCAGGCGGGGTCGGGGAGACCCAGTACTTC.

This clone has only a few counts. V gene TRBV14 combines with J gene TRBJ2-1; the match to TRBD2 covers 7 bases. The CDR3 length is 18 residues. Trimming took 0 bases from V and 1 from J; bases not matched to a gene: 9. Per germline, CDR1 SGHDN and CDR2 FVKESK. The CDR3 DNA follows: TGTGCCAGCAGCCAAGAAGAAAGGCTAGCGGATTCCTACAATGAGCAGTTCTTC. Amino acids: CASSQEERLADSYNEQFF.

This chain joins TRBV11-2 and TRBJ1-3; the match to TRBD1 covers 8 bases. Germline values: CDR1 SGHAT, CDR2 FQNNGV. This CDR3 contains 16 residues. V was clipped by 1 base and J by 5 bases; unmatched bases: 7. The DNA for the CDR3 is TGTGCCAGCAGCTTAGGCCCCGGACAGGGCCGAAACACCATATATTTT. This codes for CASSLGPGQGRNTIYF.

The chain has TRBV7-6 and TRBJ1-1, with D tentatively TRBD1 (5 bases). The germline CDR1 and CDR2 sequences are SGHVS and FNYEAQ. V lost 5 bases and J 5 bases, leaving 18 bases between the germline ends. The CDR3 totals 15 residues. The CDR3 is CASSPPVGKGTEAFF. Here the CDR3 DNA reads TGTGCCAGCAGCCCTCCCGTCGGAAAGGGGACTGAAGCTTTCTTT.

The chain couples TRBV12-3 or TRBV12-4 to TRBJ2-2, with D uncertain. V lost 8 bases, J lost 4 bases, and 5 bases lay in between. CDR3 length: 11 amino acids. CDR3 in DNA: TGTGCCAGCCGAGGCACCGGGGAGCTGTTTTTT. It encodes CASRGTGELFF.

This chain links TRBV6-5 with TRBJ1-1; D call uncertain. Germline V CDR1 and CDR2: MNHEY, SVGAGI. This CDR3 has 14 residues. V shed 2 bases and J shed 5 bases, with 12 bases lying between them. CDR3 protein: CASSYGRRGTEAFF. CDR3 bases: TGTGCCAGCAGTTACGGCCGGCGGGGTACTGAAGCTTTCTTT.

The V gene is TRBV19, the J gene TRBJ2-7, with TRBD1 matching over 8 bases. The CDR3 covers 17 residues. From germline, CDR1 is LNHDA and CDR2 SQIVND (reference sequence). J was trimmed by 0 bases and V by 1 base; bases with no gene match: 8. The CDR3 is CASSIVGGQDLSYEQYF. For the CDR3, the DNA is TGTGCCAGTAGTATAGTCGGGGGACAGGACCTCTCCTACGAGCAGTACTTC.

The rearrangement links TRBV6-1 to TRBJ1-1; no clear D gene. Trimming cost V 2 bases and J 4 bases, with 11 bases left between them. The V gene's germline CDR1 is MNHNS and CDR2 SASEGT. This CDR3 spans 14 amino acids. CDR3: CASSELLGRTEAFF. CDR3 coding DNA: TGTGCCAGCAGTGAACTCCTTGGCCGCACTGAAGCTTTCTTT.

This clone occurred once. The chain joins TRBV7-2 to TRBJ1-5, with TRBD1 matching 8 bases. The V and J ends lost 8 bases and 7 bases, in that order; junction bases with no gene match: 4. Per the germline V gene, CDR1 is SGHTA and CDR2 is FQGNSA. The CDR3 loop spans 12 amino acids. The CDR3 DNA is TGTGCCAGCTCGACAGGGGAACAGCCCCAGCATTTT. This encodes CASSTGEQPQHF.

V usage is TRBV10-3 and J usage is TRBJ1-6; a weak D match, TRBD1 (6 bases). V dropped 2 bases and J dropped 10 bases, with 12 bases sitting between them. The CDR3 consists of 14 residues. CDR1 and CDR2 from the germline V gene are ENHRY and SYGVKD. The CDR3 loop is CAISELGANSPLHF. DNA for the CDR3: TGTGCCATCAGTGAGCTGGGGGCCAACTCACCCCTCCACTTT.

The chain links TRBV3-1 (or the pseudogene TRBV3-2) to TRBJ2-3; 8 bases line up with TRBD2. Germline V lookup: CDR1 LGHDT, CDR2 YNNKEL (reference sequence). This CDR3 is built from 16 residues. Germline trimming cut 7 bases from V and 9 bases from J; bases unmatched to any gene: 18. In nucleotides, the CDR3 is TGTGCCAGCACCTTTCGGGGGGGTTCCTCCCGTACAACGCAGTATTTT. Translation gives CASTFRGGSSRTTQYF.

The rearrangement uses TRBV19 and TRBJ2-6; the D is unclear. Germline V gene data show CDR1 as LNHDA and CDR2 as SQIVND (reference sequence). The CDR3 loop spans 16 amino acids. V was pared by 7 bases and J by 0 bases, with 13 bases between. The CDR3 DNA reads TGTGCCAGTACGACACAGACAATCTCTGGGGCCAACGTCCTGACTTTC. Residues: CASTTQTISGANVLTF.

V gene TRBV28 combines with J gene TRBJ1-2; D is unclear. Germline CDR1 and CDR2: MDHEN and SYDVKM. The CDR3 sequence is 13 residues long. Trimming took off 3 bases at V and 7 bases at J, with 12 bases between the two ends. The CDR3 DNA sequence: TGTGCCAGCAGTTTTTGGGAGGATCGTGGCTACACCTTC. Encoded protein: CASSFWEDRGYTF.

The rearrangement links TRBV18 to TRBJ1-1, with 7 bases matching TRBD1. V was clipped by 5 bases and J by 3 bases; unmatched bases: 9. Germline lookup yields CDR1 KGHSH and CDR2 LQKENI. The CDR3 has 15 amino acids. Written as DNA, the CDR3 is TGTGCCAGCTCAATCTTACAGGGGACGGACACTGAAGCTTTCTTT. This gives the protein CASSILQGTDTEAFF. The entire variable domain, with the rest obtained from reference TRBV18 and TRBJ1-1, is as follows: NAGVMQNPRHLVRRRGQEARLRCSPMKGHSHVYWYRQLPEEGLKFMVYLQKENIIDESGMPKERFSAEFPKEGPSILRIQQVVRGDSAAYFCASSILQGTDTEAFFGQGTRLTVV.

The V gene is TRBV5-4, the J gene TRBJ1-1; 10 bases are shared with TRBD1. Looked up from germline, CDR1 is SGHNT and CDR2 is YYREEE (reference sequence). V trimming: 5 bases; J trimming: 4 bases; junction bases outside the gene matches: 5. There are 14 residues in the CDR3. Here the CDR3 reads CASRPRTGGTEAFF. For the CDR3, the DNA is TGTGCCAGCAGACCTCGGACAGGGGGCACTGAAGCTTTCTTT.

This sequence joins TRBV29-1 and TRBJ2-7; 10 bases agree with TRBD1. Germline CDR1 SQVTM, CDR2 ANQGSEA. Trimming at V came to 6 bases and at J to 7 bases, leaving 12 bases not matched to a gene. The CDR3 is 14 residues long. CDR3: CSVSTGTGVYEQYF. As DNA, the CDR3 is TGCAGCGTGTCTACCGGGACAGGGGTCTATGAGCAGTACTTC.

This clone was observed at least ten times. The V gene is TRBV11-2, the J gene TRBJ2-3, with D unclear. CDR3 length: 12 amino acids. V lost 1 base to trimming and J lost 9 bases, with 8 bases between them. Germline V lookup: CDR1 SGHAT, CDR2 FQNNGV. Here the CDR3 reads CASSLAARTQYF. The CDR3 DNA sequence: TGTGCCAGCAGCTTAGCCGCACGGACGCAGTATTTT.

The chain carries TRBV9 and TRBJ2-5; 10 bases are a match to TRBD2. Trimming took 0 bases from V and 5 from J; bases not matched to a gene: 7. The CDR3 sequence is 16 residues long. The germline V gene encodes CDR1 SGDLS and CDR2 YYNGEE. CDR3 region: CASSVGVAGGGETQYF. The CDR3 region has the DNA TGTGCCAGCAGCGTAGGGGTAGCGGGGGGAGGTGAGACCCAGTACTTC. The full variable domain, in which reference TRBV9 and TRBJ2-5 provide the parts outside the CDR3, is DSGVTQTPKHLITATGQRVTLRCSPRSGDLSVYWYQQSLDQGLQFLIQYYNGEERAKGNILERFSAQQFPDLHSELNLSSLELGDSALYFCASSVGVAGGGETQYFGPGTRLLVL.

The rearrangement joins TRBV4-1 to TRBJ1-6; tentatively, D is TRBD1 (6 bases). Trimming cost V 2 bases and J 4 bases, with 12 bases left between them. Germline V lookup: CDR1 MGHRA, CDR2 YSYEKL. CDR3 length equals 16 residues. The CDR3 spells CASSQTDRPYNSPLHF. The DNA for the CDR3 is TGCGCCAGCAGCCAAACCGACAGGCCATATAATTCACCCCTCCACTTT.

To note about this clone: An end of the junction differs from the germline gene, which may be a read error. This sequence joins TRBV7-2 and TRBJ2-5; the match to TRBD1 covers 8 bases. The germline gives CDR1 SGHTA, CDR2 FQGNSA. The CDR3 consists of 15 residues. CDR3 protein: CASSLGQGAQETQYF. The CDR3 DNA sequence: TGTGCCAGCAGTTTAGGGCAGGGGGCCCAAGAGACCCAGTACTTC.

The CDR3 spells CASSTTPSGEKLFF. CDR3 DNA: TGTGCCAGCAGTACAACACCTTCAGGGGAAAAACTGTTTTTT. The chain employs TRBV6-5 and TRBJ1-4; TRBD1 is a possible D gene (5 bases). This CDR3 contains 14 residues. V was shortened by 5 bases and J by 8 bases, with 15 bases between the two germline ends. The germline V gene has CDR1 MNHEY and CDR2 SVGAGI.